Below, 23 T cell receptor beta chains from the same sample are listed, as sequenced in a study of Ad26.COV2.S vaccination and SARS-CoV-2 variants. Treatment here: about 20 received Ad26.COV2.S at low or high dose, single or two shots; 5 received placebo; per-sample allocation not given. Specimens were obtained on day 63 following the first vaccine or placebo injection. Assay used: immunoSEQ multiplex PCR; TCRdb lists only in-frame clones, some missing. The table includes a few hundred thousand clones, around 92% detected once. This specimen was peripheral blood, taken in a trial of Ad26.COV2.S vaccine versus placebo. The receptors were gathered from a person between 18 and 65 years old who received the Ad26.COV2.S COVID-19 vaccine or a placebo.

This chain links TRBV3-1 (or the pseudogene TRBV3-2) with TRBJ2-7, with D perhaps TRBD1 or TRBD2 (5 bases each). Trimming removed 2 bases from V and 1 base from J, with 15 bases in between. CDR3 length equals 16 residues. In germline, CDR1 is LGHDT, CDR2 YNNKEL (reference sequence). The CDR3, as DNA: TGTGCCAGCAGCCAATTGGTGTGGGGGAGTTCCTACGAGCAGTACTTC. It specifies CASSQLVWGSSYEQYF.

This sequence joins TRBV4-1 and TRBJ1-1, with 10 bases matching TRBD1. CDR3 length: 14 residues. Per germline, CDR1 MGHRA and CDR2 YSYEKL. The ends lost 4 bases at V and 7 bases at J; junction bases unmatched: 6. CDR3: CASSLGTGVLEAFF. In DNA form, the CDR3 reads TGCGCCAGCAGCCTCGGGACAGGGGTCCTTGAAGCTTTCTTT.

J is TRBJ2-7 and V is TRBV4-3; D ambiguous. The CDR3 is made up of 16 amino acids. Trimming shortened V by 2 bases and J by 0 bases, and 14 bases separated the two germline ends. Germline V gene data show CDR1 as LGHNA and CDR2 as YSLEER. This CDR3 is CASSQPPRRSSYEQYF. For the CDR3, the DNA is TGCGCCAGCAGCCAACCTCCCAGGCGAAGCTCCTACGAGCAGTACTTC.

To note about this clone: Relative to the germline gene, one junction end is altered; a read error may explain this. J is TRBJ2-5 and V is TRBV3-1 (or the pseudogene TRBV3-2); 10 nucleotides agree with TRBD2. Germline V gene lookup returns CDR1 LGHDT and CDR2 YNNKEL (reference sequence). The CDR3 covers 13 residues. CDR3 region: CASSQVTQGLANF. The CDR3 bases are TGTGCCAGCAGCCAAGTGACCCAGGGACTAGCGAACTTC.

V and J are TRBV30 and TRBJ2-1, with TRBD2 identical over 11 bases. The CDR3 runs to 14 residues. V lost 8 bases and J lost 3; bases outside the gene matches: 6. CDR1 and CDR2 (germline): GTSNPN, SVGIG (reference sequence). Written as DNA, the CDR3 is TGTGCCGGGGGACTAGCGGCGTTCTACAATGAGCAGTTCTTC. This sequence encodes CAGGLAAFYNEQFF.

The chain uses TRBV7-9 and TRBJ2-3; perhaps TRBD1 as D (6 bases). Trimming left V 2 bases short and J 6 bases short, with 9 bases between. Germline V CDR1 and CDR2: SEHNR, FQNEAQ (reference sequence). This CDR3 has 13 residues. CDR3 nucleotide sequence: TGTGCCAGCAGCTTAACAGGGTTGGATACGCAGTATTTT. This codes for CASSLTGLDTQYF.

The chain employs TRBV7-9 and TRBJ1-5; D is possibly TRBD1 (6 bases). Germline V gene data show CDR1 as SEHNR and CDR2 as FQNEAQ (reference sequence). V was trimmed by 5 bases and J by 4 bases, leaving 12 bases between them. The CDR3 covers 14 residues. In nucleotides, the CDR3 is TGTGCCAGCAGCCTGGACAGTGATAATCAGCCCCAGCATTTT. This encodes CASSLDSDNQPQHF. The full variable domain, in which reference TRBV7-9 and TRBJ1-5 provide the parts outside the CDR3, is DTGVSQNPRHKITKRGQNVTFRCDPISEHNRLYWYRQTLGQGPEFLTYFQNEAQLEKSRLLSDRFSAERPKGSFSTLEIQRTEQGDSAMYLCASSLDSDNQPQHFGDGTRLSIL.

V and J are TRBV30 and TRBJ2-7; D uncertain. V lost 0 bases, J lost 0 bases, and 9 bases lay in between. Germline assignment: CDR1 GTSNPN and CDR2 SVGIG (reference sequence). The CDR3 spans 14 residues. The CDR3 DNA follows: TGTGCCTGGAGTGTACTCGACCGCTCCTACGAGCAGTACTTC. Protein product: CAWSVLDRSYEQYF. Full variable domain (rest looked up from reference TRBV30 and TRBJ2-7): SQTIHQWPATLVQPVGSPLSLECTVEGTSNPNLYWYRQAAGRGLQLLFYSVGIGQISSEVPQNLSASRPQDRQFILSSKKLLLSDSGFYLCAWSVLDRSYEQYFGPGTRLTVT.

This chain joins TRBV5-6 and TRBJ2-3; 7 nucleotides line up with TRBD2. V gave up 5 bases and J gave up 2 bases; unmatched junction bases: 5. CDR3 length: 14 amino acids. Germline values: CDR1 SGHDT, CDR2 YYEEEE. In nucleotides, the CDR3 is TGTGCCAGCAGTCAAGCGGGGCACACAGATACGCAGTATTTT. It yields the protein CASSQAGHTDTQYF.

The genes are TRBV15 and TRBJ1-5; TRBD1 agrees at 8 bases. This CDR3 is 16 amino acids long. V dropped 10 bases and J dropped 0; count of bases not matched to a gene: 11. Per germline, CDR1 LNHNV and CDR2 YYDKDF (reference sequence). The CDR3 sequence is CAIGDRPPNSNQPQHF. The CDR3 DNA reads TGTGCCATTGGGGACAGGCCCCCCAATAGCAATCAGCCCCAGCATTTT.

The chain recombines TRBV14 with TRBJ1-3; the D gene is possibly TRBD1 (6 bases). Germline CDR1 and CDR2: SGHDN and FVKESK. This CDR3 is built from 16 residues. V lost 4 bases to trimming and J lost 2 bases, with 15 bases between them. CDR3 sequence: CASSPPGAWTGNTIYF. CDR3 DNA: TGTGCCAGCAGCCCCCCGGGGGCTTGGACTGGAAACACCATATATTTT.

The chain combines TRBV30 with TRBJ1-4, with D maybe TRBD1 (6 bases). Germline CDR1 is GTSNPN and CDR2 is SVGIG (reference sequence). Trimming took off 0 bases at V and 6 bases at J, with 14 bases between the two ends. The CDR3 has 15 amino acids. The CDR3 loop reads CAWSVQGSFHEKLFF. The CDR3 DNA reads as TGTGCCTGGAGTGTACAGGGCTCTTTTCATGAAAAACTGTTTTTT.

This clone was found once. The gene calls are TRBV9 and TRBJ2-3; D is unclear. The CDR3 loop spans 14 amino acids. Germline CDR1 and CDR2: SGDLS and YYNGEE. V lost 0 bases to trimming and J lost 2 bases, with 7 bases between them. The CDR3 DNA reads TGTGCCAGCAGCGTAGCTCTGCACACAGATACGCAGTATTTT. Translated: CASSVALHTDTQYF.

The chain employs TRBV15 and TRBJ1-6; tentatively, D is TRBD1 (5 bases). The CDR3 is 17 residues long. In germline, CDR1 is LNHNV, CDR2 YYDKDF (reference sequence). V lost 0 bases and J lost 8, with 17 bases in between. The CDR3 coding sequence is TGTGCCACCAGCAGAGATTTCGGGTTAGGGGTGGATTCACCCCTCCACTTT. It codes for CATSRDFGLGVDSPLHF.

This clone was seen a single time. The chain links TRBV7-2 to TRBJ2-5; 8 positions match TRBD1. Trimming at V came to 1 base and at J to 3 bases, leaving 1 base not matched to a gene. Per germline, CDR1 SGHTA and CDR2 FQGNSA. The CDR3 is 14 residues long. In DNA, the CDR3 is TGTGCCAGCAGCTTAGGACAGGGGAAAGAGACCCAGTACTTC. Translated: CASSLGQGKETQYF.

The V and J genes are TRBV5-4 and TRBJ2-7; 10 positions match TRBD2. The V segment lost 1 base and the J segment 5 bases; nucleotides outside the gene matches: 3. This CDR3 is built from 14 residues. Germline V gene lookup returns CDR1 SGHNT and CDR2 YYREEE (reference sequence). CDR3 nucleotides: TGTGCCAGCAGCTTGAGCGGGGGGGCCAACGAGCAGTACTTC. This gives the protein CASSLSGGANEQYF.

The V call is TRBV7-9, the J call TRBJ2-5; D call uncertain. CDR1 and CDR2 (germline): SEHNR, FQNEAQ (reference sequence). The CDR3 has 12 residues. Trimming stripped 5 bases from V and 3 bases from J, with 7 bases between. The CDR3 nucleotides are TGTGCCAGCAGCCCGCGAGAAGAGACCCAGTACTTC. As protein: CASSPREETQYF.

The V and J genes are TRBV30 and TRBJ1-5; 12 bases fit TRBD1. This CDR3 has 14 residues. Germline V gene lookup returns CDR1 GTSNPN and CDR2 SVGIG (reference sequence). The ends lost 4 bases at V and 7 bases at J; junction bases unmatched: 5. DNA for the CDR3: TGTGCCTGGACTACGGGACAGGGGGCACAGCCCCAGCATTTT. This translates into CAWTTGQGAQPQHF. Full variable domain (remainder filled in from reference TRBV30 and TRBJ1-5): SQTIHQWPATLVQPVGSPLSLECTVEGTSNPNLYWYRQAAGRGLQLLFYSVGIGQISSEVPQNLSASRPQDRQFILSSKKLLLSDSGFYLCAWTTGQGAQPQHFGDGTRLSIL.

The rearrangement links TRBV5-1 to TRBJ2-2, with D possibly being TRBD1 or TRBD2 (6 bases each). Trimming cost V 4 bases and J 2 bases, with 12 bases left between them. Per germline, CDR1 SGHRS and CDR2 YFSETQ. CDR3 length: 15 amino acids. CDR3 sequence: CASSPGGQNTGELFF. Here the CDR3 DNA reads TGCGCCAGCAGCCCCGGGGGCCAAAACACCGGGGAGCTGTTTTTT.

This clone was observed a handful of times. The genes are TRBV25-1 and TRBJ2-2, with D perhaps TRBD2 (6 bases). The CDR3 has 15 amino acids. Trimming removed 1 base at V and 4 bases at J, with 10 bases between. Germline V CDR1 and CDR2: MGHDK, SYGVNS. The CDR3 DNA reads as TGTGCCAGCAGTGAATCCGGGGGAGGCACCGGGGAGCTGTTTTTT. Amino acid sequence: CASSESGGGTGELFF. Full variable domain (rest looked up from reference TRBV25-1 and TRBJ2-2): EADIYQTPRYLVIGTGKKITLECSQTMGHDKMYWYQQDPGMELHLIHYSYGVNSTEKGDLSSESTVSRIRTEHFPLTLESARPSHTSQYLCASSESGGGTGELFFGEGSRLTVL.

The chain is built from TRBV10-3 and TRBJ2-5; D unclear. This CDR3 is 15 amino acids long. Trimming removed 8 bases from V and 1 base from J, with 17 bases in between. Germline V gene lookup returns CDR1 ENHRY and CDR2 SYGVKD. The CDR3 sequence: CAIFDPNRSQETQYF. The CDR3 DNA reads TGTGCCATCTTTGATCCAAATAGGAGCCAAGAGACCCAGTACTTC.

The rearrangement links TRBV4-3 to TRBJ2-7; D remains unclear. This CDR3 spans 11 amino acids. Trimming cost V 5 bases and J 4 bases, with 6 bases left between them. Germline V gene lookup returns CDR1 LGHNA and CDR2 YSLEER. Written as DNA, the CDR3 is TGCGCCAGCAGCGTCTTTTACGAGCAGTACTTC. Its translation is CASSVFYEQYF.

V is TRBV4-3 and J is TRBJ2-1, with D hard to call. The germline V gene has CDR1 LGHNA and CDR2 YSLEER. The CDR3 totals 17 residues. Trimming took 4 bases from V and 8 from J, leaving 24 bases between them. The CDR3 DNA reads as TGCGCCAGCAGCCTGCAGCCGTCCGGACCAGATCGGGATGAGCAGTTCTTC. Translation: CASSLQPSGPDRDEQFF.